This record concerns one T cell receptor (beta chain) sequence. The data are from a study of blood T cell repertoires in COVID-19. Libraries were prepared by immunoSEQ multiplex PCR; TCRdb keeps only in-frame clonotypes and omits some of them. The sample includes some 190,000 clones, roughly 81% seen only once; the top ten take 4.5% to 5%. The CDR3 consists of 15 residues. Trimming removed 1 base at V and 0 bases at J, with 9 bases between. Germline V gives CDR1 MGHRA, CDR2 YSYEKL. The V gene is TRBV4-1, the J gene TRBJ1-1; D remains unclear. The TCR was taken from a woman older than 75 with acute or convalescent COVID-19. The sequenced sample was peripheral blood. The CDR3 DNA is TGCGCCAGCAGCCAAGTCCCAGTGATGAACACTGAAGCTTTCTTT. This codes for CASSQVPVMNTEAFF.